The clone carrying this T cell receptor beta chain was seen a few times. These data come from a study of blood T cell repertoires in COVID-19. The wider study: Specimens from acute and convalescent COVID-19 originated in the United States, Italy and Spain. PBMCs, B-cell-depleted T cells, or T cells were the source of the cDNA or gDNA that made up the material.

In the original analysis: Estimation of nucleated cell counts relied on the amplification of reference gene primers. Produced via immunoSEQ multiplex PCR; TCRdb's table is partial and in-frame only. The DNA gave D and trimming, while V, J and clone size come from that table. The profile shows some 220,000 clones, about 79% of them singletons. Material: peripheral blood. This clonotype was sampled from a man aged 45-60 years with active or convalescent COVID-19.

The CDR3 sequence: CASSQEGTGGYEQYF. The CDR3 region has the DNA TGCGCCAGCAGCCAAGAGGGGACAGGGGGCTACGAGCAGTACTTC. V gene TRBV4-1 combines with J gene TRBJ2-7; 11 bases are a match to TRBD1. This CDR3 is built from 15 residues. The germline CDR1 and CDR2 sequences are MGHRA and YSYEKL. V gave up 0 bases and J gave up 3 bases; unmatched junction bases: 1.